This record concerns one T cell receptor (beta chain) sequence. The target antigen is unknown. It was across several immunoSEQ plates that each subset's genomic DNA was evenly split. Produced via immunoSEQ multiplex PCR; TCRdb's table is partial and in-frame only. The sample has roughly 850,000 clones, about 96% seen once. This entry belongs to a study of shared clonotypes between healthy human individuals. Study-wide background: Donors, aged 18 to 49, were a couple of women and a few men. Notes on the study in general: Among donors, sharing of clonotypes was expected to be affected by sequencing depth. Naive subsets generally had larger estimated richness than memory subsets.

This CDR3 contains 13 residues. Germline CDR1 MGHRA, CDR2 YSYEKL. Trimming pared 1 base from V and 6 bases from J, leaving 10 bases between. Naive CD8 cells lacked CD45RO and underwent positive selection for CCR7, leaving out terminally differentiated effector memory CD45RA+ cells. V gene TRBV4-1 combines with J gene TRBJ2-7; the D gene could be TRBD1 or TRBD2 (5 bases each). The source is a man younger than 45 in good health. The sample was naive CD8+ T cells sorted from blood. The CDR3 bases are TGCGCCAGCAGCCAAGTAGGGACCTTCGAGCAGTACTTC. Translation: CASSQVGTFEQYF.